These T cell receptor beta chains were read from a single sample in a study of blood T cells in healthy people across ages. TCRdb passed the 5' RACE reads through MiXCR, listing each CDR3 protein once. The sample has some 1.6 million distinct CDR3 sequences; roughly a third are singletons. The sequencing input was blood. All receptors derive from a woman in her twenties or thirties in good health. Both conserved end residues are part of each CDR3. A D gene is named only where the DNA matches it firmly. The listing skips clone size in some rows; elsewhere it reads once, few, many or a size class.

d_call	clone_size	v_call	j_call	cdr3_aa	cdr3_nt
NA	NA	TRBV6-2/TRBV6-3	TRBJ1-6	CASQRSFRAPLHF	TGTGCCAGCCAAAGAAGTTTCAGGGCACCCCTCCACTTT
NA	NA	TRBV5-6	TRBJ2-3	CASSWNLVTDTQYF	TGTGCCAGCAGCTGGAATTTGGTCACAGATACGCAGTATTTT
NA	few	TRBV14	TRBJ2-3	CASSQVCGTQYF	TGTGCCAGCAGCCAAGTCTGCGGTACGCAGTATTTT
TRBD2	NA	TRBV27	TRBJ2-7	CASSLWGLAAPYEHYF	TGTGCCAGCAGTTTATGGGGACTAGCGGCTCCTTACGAGCATTACTTC
NA	many	TRBV5-1	TRBJ2-7	CASSLPSSYEQYF	TGCGCCAGCAGTCTTCCGAGCTCCTACGAGCAGTACTTC
TRBD1	once	TRBV11-2	TRBJ1-2	CASSSIDRAYGYTF	TGTGCCAGCAGCTCGATAGACAGGGCCTATGGCTACACCTTC
TRBD2	NA	TRBV20-1	TRBJ2-1	CSAFTSGTNEQFF	TGCAGTGCTTTTACTAGCGGGACCAATGAGCAGTTCTTC
NA	few	TRBV28	TRBJ2-1	CASSKTHPAYQGYNEQFF	TGTGCCAGCAGCAAGACCCACCCGGCGTACCAGGGATACAATGAGCAGTTCTTC
NA	few	TRBV4-2	TRBJ1-4	CASSQDTQGGEKLFF	TGTGCCAGCAGCCAAGATACACAGGGAGGTGAAAAACTGTTTTTT
NA	NA	TRBV27	TRBJ2-3	CASSAEGVDTQYF	TGTGCCAGCAGTGCGGAGGGTGTAGATACGCAGTATTTT
NA	NA	TRBV9	TRBJ2-3	CASSAHRVGTDTQYF	TGTGCCAGCAGCGCCCATCGAGTGGGCACAGATACGCAGTATTTT
NA	NA	TRBV15	TRBJ1-5	CATSKGNQPQHF	TGTGCCACCAGCAAGGGCAATCAGCCCCAGCATTTT
TRBD2	few	TRBV9	TRBJ2-1	CASSADRGGREQFF	TGTGCCAGCAGCGCCGATCGGGGGGGGCGTGAGCAGTTCTTC
TRBD1	few	TRBV5-1	TRBJ2-6	CASSSGQGPTGANVLTF	TGCGCCAGCAGCTCCGGACAGGGCCCAACTGGGGCCAACGTCCTGACTTTC
TRBD1	NA	TRBV5-1	TRBJ1-2	CASSEDPGQGAQRNGYTF	TGCGCCAGCAGCGAAGACCCGGGACAGGGGGCGCAAAGAAATGGCTACACCTTC
TRBD2	NA	TRBV27	TRBJ2-3	CASSLSLAGGEDTQYF	TGTGCCAGCAGTTTATCGCTAGCGGGGGGGGAAGATACGCAGTATTTT
NA	few	TRBV28	TRBJ1-4	CASSFPSAAALIEEKLFF	TGTGCCAGCAGTTTTCCCTCCGCGGCAGCCCTAATAGAGGAAAAACTGTTTTTT
TRBD2	NA	TRBV20-1	TRBJ2-6	CSARSGGDTGANVLTF	TGCAGTGCTAGAAGCGGGGGCGATACTGGGGCCAACGTCCTGACTTTC
NA	NA	TRBV10-3	TRBJ1-4	CAISQGKGNEKLFF	TGTGCCATCAGTCAAGGAAAGGGGAATGAAAAACTGTTTTTT
NA	few	TRBV3-1	TRBJ2-3	CASSRMALYTDTQYF	TGTGCCAGCAGCCGGATGGCGCTATACACAGATACGCAGTATTTT
NA	few	TRBV7-9	TRBJ2-3	CASSLPVTDTQYF	TGTGCCAGCAGCTTACCGGTTACAGATACGCAGTATTTT
NA	few	TRBV4-2	TRBJ1-2	CASSQEGQKVYGYTF	TGTGCCAGCAGCCAAGAAGGACAGAAGGTCTATGGCTACACCTTC
TRBD1	few	TRBV13	TRBJ2-1	CASSLRQGVGTVQFF	TGTGCCAGCAGCCTCCGACAGGGGGTTGGCACGGTGCAGTTCTTC
TRBD2	many	TRBV7-2	TRBJ2-3	CASSLVISGRLTDTQYF	TGTGCCAGCAGCTTAGTGATTAGCGGGAGATTGACGGATACGCAGTATTTT